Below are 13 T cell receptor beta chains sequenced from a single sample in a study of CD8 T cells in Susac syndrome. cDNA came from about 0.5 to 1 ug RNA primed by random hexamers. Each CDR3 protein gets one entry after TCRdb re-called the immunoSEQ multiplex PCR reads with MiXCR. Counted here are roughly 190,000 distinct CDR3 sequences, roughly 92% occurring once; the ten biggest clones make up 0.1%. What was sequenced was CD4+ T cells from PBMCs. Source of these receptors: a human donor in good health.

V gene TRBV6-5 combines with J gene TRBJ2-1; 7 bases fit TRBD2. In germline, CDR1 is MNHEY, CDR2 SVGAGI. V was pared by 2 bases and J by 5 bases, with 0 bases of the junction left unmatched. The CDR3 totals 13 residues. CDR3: CASSYGGDNEQFF. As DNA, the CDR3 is TGTGCCAGCAGTTACGGGGGGGACAATGAGCAGTTCTTC.

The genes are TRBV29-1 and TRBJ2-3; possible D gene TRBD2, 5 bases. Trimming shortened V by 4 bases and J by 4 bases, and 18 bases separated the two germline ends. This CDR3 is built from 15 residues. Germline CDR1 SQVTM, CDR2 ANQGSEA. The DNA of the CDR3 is TGCAGCGTTGCACAGCCGGCGAGGCGGGCAGATACGCAGTATTTT. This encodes CSVAQPARRADTQYF.

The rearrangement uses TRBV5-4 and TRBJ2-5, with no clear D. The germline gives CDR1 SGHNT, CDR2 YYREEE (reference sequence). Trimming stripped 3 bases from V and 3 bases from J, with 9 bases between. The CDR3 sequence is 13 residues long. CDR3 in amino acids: CASSWTTEETQYF. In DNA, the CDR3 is TGTGCCAGCAGCTGGACGACCGAAGAGACCCAGTACTTC. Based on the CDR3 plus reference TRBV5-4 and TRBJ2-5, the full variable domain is ETGVTQSPTHLIKTRGQQVTLRCSSQSGHNTVSWYQQALGQGPQFIFQYYREEENGRGNFPPRFSGLQFPNYSSELNVNALELDDSALYLCASSWTTEETQYFGPGTRLLVL.

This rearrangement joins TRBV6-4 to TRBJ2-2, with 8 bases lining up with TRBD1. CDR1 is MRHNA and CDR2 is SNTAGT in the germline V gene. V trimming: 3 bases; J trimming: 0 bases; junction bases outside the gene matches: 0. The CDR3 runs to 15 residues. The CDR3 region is CASSEQGANTGELFF. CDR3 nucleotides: TGTGCCAGCAGTGAACAGGGGGCGAACACCGGGGAGCTGTTTTTT.

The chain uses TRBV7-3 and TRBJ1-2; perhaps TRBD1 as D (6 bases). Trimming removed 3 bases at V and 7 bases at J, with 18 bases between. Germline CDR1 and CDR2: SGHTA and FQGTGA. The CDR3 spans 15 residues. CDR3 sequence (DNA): TGTGCCAGCAGCTTGTCGGACAGTTTAACCGGTGGCTACACCTTC. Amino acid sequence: CASSLSDSLTGGYTF.

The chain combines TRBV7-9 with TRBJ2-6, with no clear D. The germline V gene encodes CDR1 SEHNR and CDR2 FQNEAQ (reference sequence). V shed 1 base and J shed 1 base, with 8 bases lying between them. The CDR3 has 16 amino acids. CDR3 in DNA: TGTGCCAGCAGCTTAGACAGCGTTTCTGGGGCCAACGTCCTGACTTTC. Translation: CASSLDSVSGANVLTF.

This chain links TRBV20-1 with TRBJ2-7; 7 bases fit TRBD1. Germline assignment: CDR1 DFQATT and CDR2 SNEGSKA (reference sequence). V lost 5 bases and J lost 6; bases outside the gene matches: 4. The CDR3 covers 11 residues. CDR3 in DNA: TGCAGTGCTGACAGGGCCGCCGAGCAGTACTTC. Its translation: CSADRAAEQYF.

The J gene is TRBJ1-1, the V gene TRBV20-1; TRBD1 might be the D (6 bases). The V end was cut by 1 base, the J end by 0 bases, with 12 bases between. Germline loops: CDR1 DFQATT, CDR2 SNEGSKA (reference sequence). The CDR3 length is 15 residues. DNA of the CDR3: TGCAGTGCTAGAGGGGAACAGGGACTGAACACTGAAGCTTTCTTT. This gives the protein CSARGEQGLNTEAFF.

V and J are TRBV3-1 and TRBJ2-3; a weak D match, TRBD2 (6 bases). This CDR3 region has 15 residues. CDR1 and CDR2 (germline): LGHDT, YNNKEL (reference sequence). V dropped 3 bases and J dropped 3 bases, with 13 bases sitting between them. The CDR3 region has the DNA TGTGCCAGCAGCCAGGTAGGAGGGAAAACAGATACGCAGTATTTT. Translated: CASSQVGGKTDTQYF.

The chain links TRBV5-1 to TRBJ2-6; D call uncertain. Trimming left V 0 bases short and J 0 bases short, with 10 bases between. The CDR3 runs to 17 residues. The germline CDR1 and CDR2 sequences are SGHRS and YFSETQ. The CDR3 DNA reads TGCGCCAGCAGCTTGGGGGCAGGCAGCTCTGGGGCCAACGTCCTGACTTTC. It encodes CASSLGAGSSGANVLTF.

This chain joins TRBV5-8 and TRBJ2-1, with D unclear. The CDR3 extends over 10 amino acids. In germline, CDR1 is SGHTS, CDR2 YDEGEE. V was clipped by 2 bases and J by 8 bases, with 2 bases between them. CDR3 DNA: TGTGCCAGCAGCTTTTATGAGCAGTTCTTC. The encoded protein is CASSFYEQFF. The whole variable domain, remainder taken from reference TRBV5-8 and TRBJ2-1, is EAGVTQSPTHLIKTRGQQATLRCSPISGHTSVYWYQQALGLGLQFLLWYDEGEERNRGNFPPRFSGRQFPNYSSELNVNALELEDSALYLCASSFYEQFFGPGTRLTVL.

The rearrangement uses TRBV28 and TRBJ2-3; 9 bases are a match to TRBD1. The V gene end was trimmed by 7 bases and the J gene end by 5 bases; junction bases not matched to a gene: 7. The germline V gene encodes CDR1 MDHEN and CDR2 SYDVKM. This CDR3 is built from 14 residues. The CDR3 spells CASKAGTGKDTQYF. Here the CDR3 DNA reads TGTGCCAGCAAGGCCGGGACAGGGAAAGATACGCAGTATTTT.

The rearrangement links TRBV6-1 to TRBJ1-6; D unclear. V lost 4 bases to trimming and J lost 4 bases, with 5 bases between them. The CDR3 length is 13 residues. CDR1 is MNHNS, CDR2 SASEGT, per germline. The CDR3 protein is CASSGLYNSPLHF. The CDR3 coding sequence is TGTGCCAGCAGTGGACTTTATAATTCACCCCTCCACTTT.